The 13 T cell receptor beta chains listed next were all sequenced from one sample in a study of blood T cell repertoires in COVID-19. Measured with immunoSEQ multiplex PCR; TCRdb has only the in-frame clones, and not every one. The table has fewer than 150,000 clones, roughly 82% seen once. The sequencing sample was made of peripheral blood. The receptors were sampled from a woman between 40 and 55 years old with acute or convalescent COVID-19.

The chain employs TRBV4-1 and TRBJ1-5, with D tentatively TRBD1 (5 bases). CDR1 MGHRA and CDR2 YSYEKL come from the germline V gene. This CDR3 spans 16 amino acids. The V end lost 0 bases, the J end lost 7 bases, and 16 bases lay between the germline ends. The CDR3 reads CASSQDILQGRQPQHF. The CDR3 coding sequence is TGCGCCAGCAGCCAAGATATTTTGCAGGGCCGACAGCCCCAGCATTTT.

The chain uses TRBV7-9 and TRBJ1-4, with 8 nucleotides matching TRBD1. Germline trimming cut 1 base from V and 7 bases from J; bases unmatched to any gene: 5. The CDR3 length is 15 residues. CDR1 SEHNR and CDR2 FQNEAQ come from the germline V gene (reference sequence). CDR3 amino acids: CASSLGTGSGEKLFF. CDR3 coding DNA: TGTGCCAGCAGCTTAGGGACAGGGTCGGGTGAAAAACTGTTTTTT. The whole variable domain, remainder taken from reference TRBV7-9 and TRBJ1-4, is DTGVSQNPRHKITKRGQNVTFRCDPISEHNRLYWYRQTLGQGPEFLTYFQNEAQLEKSRLLSDRFSAERPKGSFSTLEIQRTEQGDSAMYLCASSLGTGSGEKLFFGSGTQLSVL.

The V call is TRBV11-3, the J call TRBJ2-2; perhaps TRBD2 as D (7 bases). The germline gives CDR1 SGHNT, CDR2 YENEEA. V shed 3 bases and J shed 3 bases, with 20 bases lying between them. The length of the CDR3 is 18 residues. CDR3 protein: CASSFAPEGGRYTGELFF. The CDR3 DNA reads TGTGCCAGCAGCTTTGCCCCTGAGGGGGGGCGGTACACCGGGGAGCTGTTTTTT.

The V gene is TRBV6-5, the J gene TRBJ1-1; 7 positions agree with TRBD1. Germline V gene sequence: CDR1 MNHEY, CDR2 SVGAGI. V lost 5 bases to trimming and J lost 1 base; unmatched junction nucleotides: 4. The CDR3 extends over 14 amino acids. This CDR3 is CASSRRGRNTEAFF. CDR3 sequence (DNA): TGTGCCAGCAGTCGCAGGGGGAGGAACACTGAAGCTTTCTTT.

The genes are TRBV6-6 and TRBJ1-1, with D possibly matching TRBD1 (6 bases). CDR3 length: 14 amino acids. V was cut by 6 bases and J by 1 base, with 12 bases left in between. CDR1 is MNHNY, CDR2 SVGAGI, per germline (reference sequence). CDR3 sequence reads: CASSETGKNTEAFF. Written as DNA, the CDR3 is TGTGCCAGCAGCGAAACAGGGAAGAACACTGAAGCTTTCTTT.

J is TRBJ1-5 and V is TRBV2; a possible D gene is TRBD1 (6 bases). The V end lost 0 bases, the J end lost 9 bases, and 15 bases lay between the germline ends. Germline V gives CDR1 SNHLY, CDR2 FYNNEI. This CDR3 is 15 amino acids long. DNA of the CDR3: TGTGCCAGCAGTGAAGCCAGGGGTTATCATGGGCCCCAGCATTTT. Translating gives CASSEARGYHGPQHF. Full variable domain (rest looked up from reference TRBV2 and TRBJ1-5): EPEVTQTPSHQVTQMGQEVILRCVPISNHLYFYWYRQILGQKVEFLVSFYNNEISEKSEIFDDQFSVERPDGSNFTLKIRSTKLEDSAMYFCASSEARGYHGPQHFGDGTRLSIL.

The gene calls are TRBV16 and TRBJ2-7, with D possibly matching TRBD1 (6 bases). The germline V gene has CDR1 KGHSY and CDR2 FQNENV. The CDR3 covers 15 residues. V lost 4 bases and J lost 0, with 13 bases in between. The CDR3, as DNA: TGTGCCAGCAGCCCTGGACAGTCGAGCTCCTACGAGCAGTACTTC. Protein sequence: CASSPGQSSSYEQYF.

This clone was picked up a small number of times. The chain employs TRBV2 and TRBJ1-6, with 7 bases identical to TRBD1. This CDR3 is built from 14 residues. Unmatched junction bases numbered 12, after V lost 9 bases and J lost 10 bases. CDR1 SNHLY and CDR2 FYNNEI come from the germline V gene. The CDR3 DNA follows: TGTGCCAGTACCTACAGGGGCCTAGGATCACCCCTCCACTTT. Translating gives CASTYRGLGSPLHF. The full variable domain, completed using reference TRBV2 and TRBJ1-6, is EPEVTQTPSHQVTQMGQEVILRCVPISNHLYFYWYRQILGQKVEFLVSFYNNEISEKSEIFDDQFSVERPDGSNFTLKIRSTKLEDSAMYFCASTYRGLGSPLHFGNGTRLTVT.

The chain links TRBV2 to TRBJ1-3; D gene ambiguous. This CDR3 contains 14 residues. Between the trimmed V and J ends, which lost 7 bases and 0 bases, there was a span of 10 bases. Germline values: CDR1 SNHLY, CDR2 FYNNEI. CDR3 protein: CASTSSNSGNTIYF. The CDR3 DNA is TGTGCCAGCACGAGCTCGAACTCTGGAAACACCATATATTTT.

The rearrangement joins TRBV5-1 to TRBJ1-3; D unclear. V dropped 1 base and J dropped 2 bases, with 10 bases sitting between them. This CDR3 has 15 residues. The V gene's germline CDR1 is SGHRS and CDR2 YFSETQ. Written as DNA, the CDR3 is TGCGCCAGCAGCTTGTTCTCCGGTCCTGGAAACACCATATATTTT. Protein sequence: CASSLFSGPGNTIYF.

CDR3 sequence (DNA): TGTGCCACCAGTGACCCGGGACTAGCAAAGGGGGATGAGCAGTTCTTC. Translation gives CATSDPGLAKGDEQFF. V gene TRBV24-1 combines with J gene TRBJ2-1; 9 nucleotides line up with TRBD2. Looked up from germline, CDR1 is KGHDR and CDR2 is SFDVKD. V lost 4 bases, J lost 8 bases, and 11 bases stayed unmatched. The CDR3 is made up of 16 amino acids.

The rearrangement joins TRBV29-1 to TRBJ2-2; D not resolved. V shed 0 bases and J shed 4 bases, with 9 bases lying between them. Germline V CDR1 and CDR2: SQVTM, ANQGSEA. The CDR3 sequence is 14 residues long. Written as DNA, the CDR3 is TGCAGCGTTGAAGATCACGAGTCCACCGGGGAGCTGTTTTTT. Its translation is CSVEDHESTGELFF.

The J gene is TRBJ2-7, the V gene TRBV27; TRBD1 agrees at 10 bases. Germline V CDR1 and CDR2: MNHEY, SMNVEV (reference sequence). The CDR3 sequence is 16 residues long. V was clipped by 5 bases and J by 4 bases; unmatched bases: 11. The CDR3 here is CASSRLGGTGEYEQYF. The CDR3 region has the DNA TGTGCCAGCAGTCGACTCGGGGGGACAGGGGAATACGAGCAGTACTTC.